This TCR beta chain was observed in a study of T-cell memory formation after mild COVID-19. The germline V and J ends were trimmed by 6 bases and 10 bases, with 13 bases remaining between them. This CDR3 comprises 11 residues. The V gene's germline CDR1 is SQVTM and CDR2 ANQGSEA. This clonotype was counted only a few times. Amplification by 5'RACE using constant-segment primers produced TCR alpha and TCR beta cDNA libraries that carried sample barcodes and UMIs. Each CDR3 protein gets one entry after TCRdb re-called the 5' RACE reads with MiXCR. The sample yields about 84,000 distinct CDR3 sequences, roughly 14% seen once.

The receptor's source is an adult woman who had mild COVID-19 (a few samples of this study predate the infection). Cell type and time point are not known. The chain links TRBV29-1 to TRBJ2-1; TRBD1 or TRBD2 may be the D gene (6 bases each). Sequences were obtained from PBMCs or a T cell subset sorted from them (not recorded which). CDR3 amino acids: CSVPQGGEQFF. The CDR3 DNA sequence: TGCAGCGTCCCACAGGGAGGCGAGCAGTTCTTC.